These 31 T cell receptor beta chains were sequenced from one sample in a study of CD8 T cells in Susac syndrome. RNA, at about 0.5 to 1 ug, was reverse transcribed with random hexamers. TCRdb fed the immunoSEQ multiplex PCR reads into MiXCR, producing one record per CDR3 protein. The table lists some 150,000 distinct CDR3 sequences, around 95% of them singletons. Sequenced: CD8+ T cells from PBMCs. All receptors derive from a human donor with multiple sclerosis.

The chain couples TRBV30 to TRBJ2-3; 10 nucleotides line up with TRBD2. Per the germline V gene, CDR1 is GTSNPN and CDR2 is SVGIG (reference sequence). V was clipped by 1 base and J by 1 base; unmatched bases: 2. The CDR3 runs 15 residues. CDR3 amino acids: CAWSALAGGTDTQYF. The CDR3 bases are TGTGCCTGGAGTGCCCTAGCGGGGGGCACAGATACGCAGTATTTT.

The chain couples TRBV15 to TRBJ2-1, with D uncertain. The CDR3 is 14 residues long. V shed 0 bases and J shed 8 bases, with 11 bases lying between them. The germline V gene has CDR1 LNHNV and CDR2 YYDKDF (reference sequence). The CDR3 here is CATSRDQGFDEQFF. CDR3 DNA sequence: TGTGCCACCAGCAGAGATCAAGGGTTTGATGAGCAGTTCTTC.

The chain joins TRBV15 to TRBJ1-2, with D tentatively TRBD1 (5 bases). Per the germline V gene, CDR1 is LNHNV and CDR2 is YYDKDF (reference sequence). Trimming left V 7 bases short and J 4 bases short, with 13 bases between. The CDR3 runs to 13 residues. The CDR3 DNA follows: TGTGCCACCACCGGGGCCGGATCCTATGGCTACACCTTC. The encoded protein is CATTGAGSYGYTF.

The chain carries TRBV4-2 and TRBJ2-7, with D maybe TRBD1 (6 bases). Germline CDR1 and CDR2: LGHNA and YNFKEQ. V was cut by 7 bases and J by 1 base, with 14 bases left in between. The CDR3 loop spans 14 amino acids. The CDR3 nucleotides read TGTGCCAGCACCCAGGGGAGAGGGTCCTACGAGCAGTACTTC. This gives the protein CASTQGRGSYEQYF.

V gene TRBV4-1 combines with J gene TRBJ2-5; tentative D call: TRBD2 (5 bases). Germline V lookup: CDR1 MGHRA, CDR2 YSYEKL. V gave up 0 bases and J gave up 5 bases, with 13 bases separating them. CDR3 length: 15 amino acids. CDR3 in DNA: TGCGCCAGCAGCCAAGATAGGACTCCCAGCGAGACCCAGTACTTC. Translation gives CASSQDRTPSETQYF.

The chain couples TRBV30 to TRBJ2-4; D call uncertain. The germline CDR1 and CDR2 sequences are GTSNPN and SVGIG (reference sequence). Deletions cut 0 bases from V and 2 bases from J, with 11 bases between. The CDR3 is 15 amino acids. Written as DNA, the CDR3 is TGTGCCTGGAGTGTACCGGCCCTTACCAAAAACATTCAGTACTTC. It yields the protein CAWSVPALTKNIQYF.

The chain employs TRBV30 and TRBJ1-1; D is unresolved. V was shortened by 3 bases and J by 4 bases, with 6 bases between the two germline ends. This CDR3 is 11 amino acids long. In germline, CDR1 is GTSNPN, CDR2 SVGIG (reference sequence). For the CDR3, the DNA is TGTGCCTGGAGAGAAGGCACTGAAGCTTTCTTT. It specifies CAWREGTEAFF.

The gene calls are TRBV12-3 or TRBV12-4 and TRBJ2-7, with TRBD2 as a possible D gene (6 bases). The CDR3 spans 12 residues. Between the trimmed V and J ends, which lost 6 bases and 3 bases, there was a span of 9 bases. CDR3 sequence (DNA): TGTGCCAGCAGGTACGGGGGCTACGAGCAGTACTTC. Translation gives CASRYGGYEQYF.

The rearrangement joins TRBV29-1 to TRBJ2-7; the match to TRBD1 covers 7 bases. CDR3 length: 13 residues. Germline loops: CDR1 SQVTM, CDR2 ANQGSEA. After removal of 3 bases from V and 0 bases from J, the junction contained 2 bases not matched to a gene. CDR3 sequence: CSVDRTGSYEQYF. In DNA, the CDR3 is TGCAGCGTTGACAGGACAGGCTCCTACGAGCAGTACTTC.

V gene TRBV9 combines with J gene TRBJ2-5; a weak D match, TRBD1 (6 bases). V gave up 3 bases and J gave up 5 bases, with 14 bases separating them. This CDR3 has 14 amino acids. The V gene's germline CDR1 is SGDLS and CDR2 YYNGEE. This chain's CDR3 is CASSDLDRWETQYF. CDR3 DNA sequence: TGTGCCAGCAGCGATCTAGACAGGTGGGAGACCCAGTACTTC.

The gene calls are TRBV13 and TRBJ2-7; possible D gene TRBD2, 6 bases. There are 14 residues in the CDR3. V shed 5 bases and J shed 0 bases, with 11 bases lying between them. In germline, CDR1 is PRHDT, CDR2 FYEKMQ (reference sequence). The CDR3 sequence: CASSGGTPSYEQYF. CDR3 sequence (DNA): TGTGCCAGCAGCGGAGGGACCCCCTCCTACGAGCAGTACTTC.

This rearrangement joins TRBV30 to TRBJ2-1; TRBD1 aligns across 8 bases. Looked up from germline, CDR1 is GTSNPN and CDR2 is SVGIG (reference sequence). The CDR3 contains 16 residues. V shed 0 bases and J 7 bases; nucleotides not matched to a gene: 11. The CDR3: CAWSVNPQGARNEQFF. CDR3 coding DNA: TGTGCCTGGAGTGTAAATCCCCAGGGGGCAAGGAATGAGCAGTTCTTC.

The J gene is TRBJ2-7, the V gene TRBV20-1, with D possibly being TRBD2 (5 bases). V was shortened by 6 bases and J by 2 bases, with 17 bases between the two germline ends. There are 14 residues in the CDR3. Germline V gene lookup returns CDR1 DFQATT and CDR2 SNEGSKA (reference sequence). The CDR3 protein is CSAPGRGLAYEQYF. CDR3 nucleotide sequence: TGCAGTGCCCCAGGTCGAGGGTTGGCCTACGAGCAGTACTTC.

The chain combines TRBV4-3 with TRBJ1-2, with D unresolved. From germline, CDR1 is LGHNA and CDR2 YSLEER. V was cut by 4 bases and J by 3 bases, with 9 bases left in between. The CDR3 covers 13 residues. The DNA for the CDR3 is TGCGCCAGCAGCCTAGGACCTTACTATGGCTACACCTTC. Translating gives CASSLGPYYGYTF.

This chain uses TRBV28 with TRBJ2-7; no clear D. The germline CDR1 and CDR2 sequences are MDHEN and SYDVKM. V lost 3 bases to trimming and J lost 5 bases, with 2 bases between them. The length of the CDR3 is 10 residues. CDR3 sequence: CASSFNEQYF. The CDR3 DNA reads TGTGCCAGCAGTTTTAACGAGCAGTACTTC.

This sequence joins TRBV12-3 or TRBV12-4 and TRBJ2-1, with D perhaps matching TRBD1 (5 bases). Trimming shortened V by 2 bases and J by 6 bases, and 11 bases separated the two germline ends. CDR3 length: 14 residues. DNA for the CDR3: TGTGCCAGCAGTTTAACCCAGGGTGGCAATGAGCAGTTCTTC. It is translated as CASSLTQGGNEQFF.

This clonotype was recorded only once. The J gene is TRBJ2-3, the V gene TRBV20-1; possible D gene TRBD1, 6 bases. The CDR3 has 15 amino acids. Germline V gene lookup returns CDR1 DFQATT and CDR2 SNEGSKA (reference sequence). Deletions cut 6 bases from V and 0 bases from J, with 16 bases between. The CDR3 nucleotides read TGCAGTGCACAGGGTAATCTCCCTAGCACAGATACGCAGTATTTT. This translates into CSAQGNLPSTDTQYF.

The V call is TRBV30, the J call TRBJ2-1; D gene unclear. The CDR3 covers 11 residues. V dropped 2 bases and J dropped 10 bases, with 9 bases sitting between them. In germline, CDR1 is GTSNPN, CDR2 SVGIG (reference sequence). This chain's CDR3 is CAWSSLGEQFF. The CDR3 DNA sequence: TGTGCCTGGAGTAGCCTTGGCGAGCAGTTCTTC.

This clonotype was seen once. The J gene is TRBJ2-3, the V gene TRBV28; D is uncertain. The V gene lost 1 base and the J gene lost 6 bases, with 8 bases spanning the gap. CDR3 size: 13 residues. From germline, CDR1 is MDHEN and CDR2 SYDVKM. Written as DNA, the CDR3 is TGTGCCAGCAGTTTATCGGAGTCGGATACGCAGTATTTT. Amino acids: CASSLSESDTQYF.

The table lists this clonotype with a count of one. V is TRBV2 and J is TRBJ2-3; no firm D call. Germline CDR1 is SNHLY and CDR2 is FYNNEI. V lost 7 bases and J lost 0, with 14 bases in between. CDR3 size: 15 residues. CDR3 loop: CASTGEARSTDTQYF. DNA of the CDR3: TGTGCCAGCACCGGAGAGGCCCGGAGCACAGATACGCAGTATTTT.

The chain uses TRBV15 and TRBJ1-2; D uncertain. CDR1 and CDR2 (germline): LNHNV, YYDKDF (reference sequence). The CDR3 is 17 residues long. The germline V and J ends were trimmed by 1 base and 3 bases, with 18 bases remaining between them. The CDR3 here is CATSRVEAHGSYYGYTF. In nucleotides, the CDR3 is TGTGCCACCAGCAGAGTTGAGGCACACGGGTCCTACTATGGCTACACCTTC.

DNA for the CDR3: TGTGCCAGCAGTTACCCCGGACAGGGGCGCTCCTACGAGCAGTACTTC. This translates into CASSYPGQGRSYEQYF. The gene calls are TRBV6-6 and TRBJ2-7; 9 nucleotides match TRBD1. V trimming: 2 bases; J trimming: 0 bases; junction bases outside the gene matches: 5. The CDR3 is 16 amino acids. Germline CDR1 and CDR2: MNHNY and SVGAGI (reference sequence).

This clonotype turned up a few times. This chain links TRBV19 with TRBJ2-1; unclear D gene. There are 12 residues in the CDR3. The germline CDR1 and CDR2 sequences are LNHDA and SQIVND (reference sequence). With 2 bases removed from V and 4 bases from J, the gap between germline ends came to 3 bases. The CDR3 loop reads CASSISYNEQFF. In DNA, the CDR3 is TGTGCCAGTAGTATAAGTTACAATGAGCAGTTCTTC.

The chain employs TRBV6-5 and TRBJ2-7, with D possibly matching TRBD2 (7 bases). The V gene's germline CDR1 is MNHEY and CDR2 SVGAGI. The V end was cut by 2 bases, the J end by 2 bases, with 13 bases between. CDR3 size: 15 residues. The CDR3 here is CASSYGGASAYEQYF. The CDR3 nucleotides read TGTGCCAGCAGTTACGGGGGGGCCTCAGCCTACGAGCAGTACTTC.

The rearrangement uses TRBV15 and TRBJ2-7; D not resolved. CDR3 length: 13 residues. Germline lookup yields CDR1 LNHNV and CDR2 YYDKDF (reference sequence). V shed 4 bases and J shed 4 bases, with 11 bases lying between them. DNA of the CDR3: TGTGCCACCAGCAATCGAGACAAATACGAGCAGTACTTC. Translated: CATSNRDKYEQYF.

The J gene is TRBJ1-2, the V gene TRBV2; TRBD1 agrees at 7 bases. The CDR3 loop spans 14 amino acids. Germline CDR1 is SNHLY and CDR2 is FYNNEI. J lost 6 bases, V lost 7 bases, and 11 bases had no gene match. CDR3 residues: CASIPTGFRNGYTF. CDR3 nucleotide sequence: TGTGCCAGCATCCCGACAGGGTTCCGGAATGGCTACACCTTC.

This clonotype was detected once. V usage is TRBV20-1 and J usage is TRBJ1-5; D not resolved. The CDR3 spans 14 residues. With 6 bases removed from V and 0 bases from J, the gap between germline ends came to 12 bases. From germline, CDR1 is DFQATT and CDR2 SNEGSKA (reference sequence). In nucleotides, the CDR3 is TGCAGTGCCATGAGCGAAAATAGCAATCAGCCCCAGCATTTT. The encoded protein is CSAMSENSNQPQHF.

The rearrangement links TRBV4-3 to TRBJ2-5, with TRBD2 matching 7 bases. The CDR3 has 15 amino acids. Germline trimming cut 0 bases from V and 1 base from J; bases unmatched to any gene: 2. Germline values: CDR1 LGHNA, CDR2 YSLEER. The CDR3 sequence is CASSQERGIQETQYF. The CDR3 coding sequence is TGCGCCAGCAGCCAAGAGCGGGGGATCCAAGAGACCCAGTACTTC.

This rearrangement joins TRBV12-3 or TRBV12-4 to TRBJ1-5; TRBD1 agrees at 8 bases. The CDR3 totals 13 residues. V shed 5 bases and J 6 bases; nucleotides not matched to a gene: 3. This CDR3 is CASSPGQVQPQHF. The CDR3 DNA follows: TGTGCCAGCAGTCCGGGACAGGTTCAGCCCCAGCATTTT.

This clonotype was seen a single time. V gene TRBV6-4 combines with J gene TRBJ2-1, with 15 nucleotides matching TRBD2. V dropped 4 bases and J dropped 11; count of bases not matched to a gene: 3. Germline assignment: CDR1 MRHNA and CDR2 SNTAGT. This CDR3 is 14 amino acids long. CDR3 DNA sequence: TGTGCCAGCAGTGGGACTAGCGGGGGGGCCAAGCAGTTCTTC. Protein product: CASSGTSGGAKQFF.

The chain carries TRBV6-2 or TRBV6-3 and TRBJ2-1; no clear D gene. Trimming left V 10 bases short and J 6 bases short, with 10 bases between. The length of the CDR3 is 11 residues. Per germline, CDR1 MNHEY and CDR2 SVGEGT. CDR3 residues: CATKVANEQFF. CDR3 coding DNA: TGTGCCACTAAAGTAGCCAATGAGCAGTTCTTC.